This T cell receptor beta chain was sequenced for a study of OX40 agonist ivuxolimab in advanced cancers. This clone was counted a few times. Trimming removed 2 bases from V and 1 base from J, with 8 bases in between. The CDR3 runs 13 residues. The germline V gene has CDR1 GTSNPN and CDR2 SVGIG (reference sequence). Data came from immunoSEQ multiplex PCR; TCRdb stores just in-frame clones and leaves some out. The sample records approximately 52,000 clones, 79% being singletons. This rearrangement joins TRBV30 to TRBJ1-1; a weak D match, TRBD1 (5 bases). The source material was CD4+ or CD8+ T cells sorted from blood, sampled in a trial of the OX40 agonist ivuxolimab. This clonotype was obtained from an adult with an advanced solid tumor such as melanoma, head and neck, liver or kidney cancer. The CDR3 loop is CAWSLDKNTEAFF. The CDR3 DNA reads TGTGCCTGGAGTCTGGACAAGAACACTGAAGCTTTCTTT.